This T cell receptor (beta chain) came from a study of blood T cell repertoires in COVID-19. Assay: immunoSEQ multiplex PCR; the TCRdb copy retains only in-frame clones and omits some. The data contain over 55,000 clones, 75% to 85% of them seen just once; the ten biggest clones take up roughly a tenth. The germline CDR1 and CDR2 sequences are MNHNS and SASEGT. V dropped 5 bases and J dropped 4; count of bases not matched to a gene: 6. The CDR3 is made up of 15 amino acids. The chain combines TRBV6-1 with TRBJ2-2; 8 bases match TRBD1. The sample comprised peripheral blood. This sequence originates from a man in his fifties or sixties with COVID-19, enrolled during active disease. The CDR3 sequence: CASSPQGASTGELFF. The CDR3 nucleotides read TGTGCCAGCAGTCCCCAGGGGGCGAGCACCGGGGAGCTGTTTTTT.